The sequence of this TCR beta chain was determined in a study of PD-L1 blockade in urothelial cancer. Time point noted: pretreatment peripheral blood. For each patient, 1 to 8 samples were obtained, pretreatment and on-treatment. Per the germline V gene, CDR1 is SGHRS and CDR2 is YFSETQ. V was cut by 5 bases and J by 0 bases, with 16 bases left in between. This CDR3 is built from 16 residues. This clone occurred once. Profiled with immunoSEQ multiplex PCR; TCRdb holds only in-frame clones, not every one. The sample consists of about 130,000 clones, approximately 84% of them appearing once. The sequences come from PBMCs, collected around atezolizumab (anti-PD-L1) treatment. The chain couples TRBV5-1 to TRBJ2-3; D is unclear. This clonotype originated in a man aged 50-59 years with urothelial cancer. This CDR3 reads CASSPTRGVSTDTQYF. As DNA, the CDR3 is TGCGCCAGCAGTCCTACCCGAGGAGTAAGCACAGATACGCAGTATTTT. The full variable domain, in which reference TRBV5-1 and TRBJ2-3 provide the parts outside the CDR3, is KAGVTQTPRYLIKTRGQQVTLSCSPISGHRSVSWYQQTPGQGLQFLFEYFSETQRNKGNFPGRFSGRQFSNSRSEMNVSTLELGDSALYLCASSPTRGVSTDTQYFGPGTRLTVL.